This TCR beta chain was obtained from a study of identical twins. Trimming stripped 1 base from V and 7 bases from J, with 20 bases between. This CDR3 has 17 residues. Germline CDR1 reads SGHTA; CDR2 reads FQGNSA. Study results and limitations: There was more out-of-frame TCR alpha sharing in monozygotic twins than models estimated. Out-of-frame alpha sequences common to twins exhibited an excess of low generation probability.

One entry per CDR3 protein results from TCRdb running MiXCR on the 5' RACE reads. The sample shows about 690,000 distinct CDR3 sequences, 5.5% to 7.5% of them seen only once. Worth noting for this clonotype: The antigen is undetermined.

The chain links TRBV7-2 to TRBJ2-1, with D unclear. This receptor was taken from a man between 18 and 29 years old in good health. Sequenced input: naive T cells sorted from blood. The CDR3 DNA follows: TGTGCCAGCAGCTTAGGGGGTTCGGCAGTCCTAGGGAATGAGCAGTTCTTC. It specifies CASSLGGSAVLGNEQFF.